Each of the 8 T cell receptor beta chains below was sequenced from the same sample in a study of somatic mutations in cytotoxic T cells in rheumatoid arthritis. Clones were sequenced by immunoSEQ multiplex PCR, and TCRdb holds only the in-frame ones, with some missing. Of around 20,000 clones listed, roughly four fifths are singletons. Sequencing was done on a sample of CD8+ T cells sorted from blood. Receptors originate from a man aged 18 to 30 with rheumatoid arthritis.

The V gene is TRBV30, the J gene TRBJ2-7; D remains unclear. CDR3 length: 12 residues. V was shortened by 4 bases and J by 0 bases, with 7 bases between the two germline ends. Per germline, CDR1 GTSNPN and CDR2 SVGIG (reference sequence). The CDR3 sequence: CAWITDSYEQYF. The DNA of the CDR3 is TGTGCCTGGATAACAGACTCCTACGAGCAGTACTTC.

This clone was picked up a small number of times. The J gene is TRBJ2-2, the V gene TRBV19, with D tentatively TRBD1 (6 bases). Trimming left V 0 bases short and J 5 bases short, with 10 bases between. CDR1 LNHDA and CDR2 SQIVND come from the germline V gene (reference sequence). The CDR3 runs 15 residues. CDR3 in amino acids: CASSIDPGTTGELFF. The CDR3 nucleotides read TGTGCCAGTAGTATAGATCCCGGGACAACCGGGGAGCTGTTTTTT.

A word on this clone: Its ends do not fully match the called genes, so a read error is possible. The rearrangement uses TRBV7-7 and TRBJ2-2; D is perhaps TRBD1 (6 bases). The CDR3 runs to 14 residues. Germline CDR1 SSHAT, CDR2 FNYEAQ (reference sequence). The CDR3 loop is CASRRQDNTGELFF. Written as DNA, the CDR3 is TGTGCTAGCAGAAGACAGGATAACACCGGGGAGCTGTTTTTT.

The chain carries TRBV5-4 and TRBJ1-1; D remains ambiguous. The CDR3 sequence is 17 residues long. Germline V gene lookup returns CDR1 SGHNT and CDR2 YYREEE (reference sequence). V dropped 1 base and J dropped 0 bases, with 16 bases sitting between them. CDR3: CASSLLRPGDMNTEAFF. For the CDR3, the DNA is TGTGCCAGCAGCTTGCTTAGACCCGGAGACATGAACACTGAAGCTTTCTTT.

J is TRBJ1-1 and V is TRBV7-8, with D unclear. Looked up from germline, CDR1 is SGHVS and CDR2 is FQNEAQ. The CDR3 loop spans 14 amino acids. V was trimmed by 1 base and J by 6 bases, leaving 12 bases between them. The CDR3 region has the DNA TGTGCCAGCAGCTTAGGGCAATCCAGTTCTGAAGCTTTCTTT. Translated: CASSLGQSSSEAFF.

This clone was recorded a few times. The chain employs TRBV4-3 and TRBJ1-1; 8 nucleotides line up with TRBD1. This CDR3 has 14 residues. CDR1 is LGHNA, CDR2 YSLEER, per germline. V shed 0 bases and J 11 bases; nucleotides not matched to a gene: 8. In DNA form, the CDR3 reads TGCGCCAGCAGCCAAGATGACAGGGGATTTCGGGCTTTCTTT. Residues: CASSQDDRGFRAFF.

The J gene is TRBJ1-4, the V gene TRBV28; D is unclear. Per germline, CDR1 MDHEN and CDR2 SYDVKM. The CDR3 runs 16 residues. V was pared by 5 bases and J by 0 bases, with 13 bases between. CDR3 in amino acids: CASSRGQSTTNEKLFF. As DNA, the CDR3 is TGTGCCAGCAGTCGAGGGCAGTCTACAACTAATGAAAAACTGTTTTTT.

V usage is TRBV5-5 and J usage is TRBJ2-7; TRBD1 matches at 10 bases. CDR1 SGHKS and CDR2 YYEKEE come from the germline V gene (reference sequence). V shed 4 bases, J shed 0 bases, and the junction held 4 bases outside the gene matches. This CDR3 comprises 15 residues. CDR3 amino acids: CASSADRGLSYEQYF. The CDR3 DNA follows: TGTGCCAGCAGCGCCGACAGGGGGCTCTCCTACGAGCAGTACTTC.